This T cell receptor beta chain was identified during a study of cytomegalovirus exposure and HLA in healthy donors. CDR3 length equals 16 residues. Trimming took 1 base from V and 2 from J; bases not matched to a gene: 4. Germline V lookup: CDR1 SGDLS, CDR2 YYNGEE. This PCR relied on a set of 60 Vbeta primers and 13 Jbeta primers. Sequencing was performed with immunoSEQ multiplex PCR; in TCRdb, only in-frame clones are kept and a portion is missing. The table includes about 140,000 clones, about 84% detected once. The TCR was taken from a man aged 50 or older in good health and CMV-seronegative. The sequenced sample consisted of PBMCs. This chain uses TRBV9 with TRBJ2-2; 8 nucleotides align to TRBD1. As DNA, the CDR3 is TGTGCCAGCAGCGTACTTGGACAGGGTAACACCGGGGAGCTGTTTTTT. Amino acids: CASSVLGQGNTGELFF.